The next 10 T cell receptor beta chains were all read from a single sample in a study of CXCR3-negative and CXCR3-positive naive CD8 T cells. All TRB cDNA libraries came from 5' RACE performed with UMI labels. TCRdb reprocessed the 5' RACE reads and keeps a single row for each CDR3 protein, giving no DNA. In all, the sample yields 45,000 or so distinct CDR3 sequences. Source material: naive CXCR3- CD8+ T cells from blood. Subset: CD45RO-CCR7+CD27+CD95- naive CD8+ T cells lacking CXCR3 (TNR3-). The receptors derive from a human donor in good health. Some clones in this sample may be carry-over from other donors' samples.

The chain combines TRBV3-1 with TRBJ1-4; lacking DNA, the TRBD1 call made by TCRdb goes unchecked. This CDR3 region has 18 residues. Germline lookup yields CDR1 LGHDT and CDR2 YNNKEL (reference sequence). The chain's CDR3 is CASSQDGVGAGPDEKLFF.

This chain links TRBV19 with TRBJ2-7; as DNA is missing, the TRBD1 call by TCRdb cannot be tested. There are 16 residues in the CDR3. Germline loops: CDR1 LNHDA, CDR2 SQIVND (reference sequence). CDR3 sequence reads: CASSSRGGQLFDEQYF.

The genes are TRBV28 and TRBJ1-3. The CDR3 consists of 15 residues. Looked up from germline, CDR1 is MDHEN and CDR2 is SYDVKM. The CDR3 sequence is CASAGWGLRGNTIYF.

This clonotype is medium-sized by frequency. The rearrangement joins TRBV6-6 to TRBJ2-2; TCRdb indicates TRBD1, and absent DNA this call remains unverified. CDR1 is MNHNY, CDR2 SVGAGI, per germline (reference sequence). This CDR3 region has 15 residues. CDR3 protein: CASSQDRGQTGELFF.

This sequence joins TRBV29-1 and TRBJ2-1; TCRdb selects TRBD2, and the lack of DNA leaves this call unchecked. From germline, CDR1 is SQVTM and CDR2 ANQGSEA. CDR3 length: 14 amino acids. The chain's CDR3 is CSVVPGTSSDEQFF.

Its frequency marks this clonotype as medium-sized (0.01 to 0.1%). V usage is TRBV14 and J usage is TRBJ2-1; the D gene TCRdb calls, TRBD1, cannot be checked with no DNA. The length of the CDR3 is 21 residues. CDR1 is SGHDN and CDR2 is FVKESK in the germline V gene. The CDR3 sequence is CASSPLGIETGGFTTYNEQFF.

The chain combines TRBV20-1 with TRBJ2-7; lacking DNA, the TRBD2 call made by TCRdb goes unchecked. The CDR3 has 11 residues. The germline V gene has CDR1 DFQATT and CDR2 SNEGSKA (reference sequence). CDR3 residues: CSALTSAEQYF.

V usage is TRBV7-6 and J usage is TRBJ1-2; as DNA is missing, the TRBD1 call by TCRdb cannot be tested. CDR3 length: 14 amino acids. Germline-derived CDR1 and CDR2 are SGHVS and FNYEAQ. CDR3 in amino acids: CVSSQDTGGYGYTF.

The gene calls are TRBV7-2 and TRBJ2-4; absent DNA, TCRdb's TRBD1 call cannot be checked. Per germline, CDR1 SGHTA and CDR2 FQGNSA. This CDR3 region has 15 residues. The CDR3 spells CASSYTGGSSNIQYF.

The rearrangement links TRBV15 to TRBJ1-5. Germline CDR1 and CDR2: LNHNV and YYDKDF (reference sequence). The CDR3 length is 12 residues. The CDR3 loop is CATSRAAQPQHF.